Listed below are T cell receptor beta chains from one sample, sequenced in a study of T cell changes during pregnancy in multiple sclerosis. Sequenced by immunoSEQ multiplex PCR; TCRdb stores in-frame clones only, minus some. The sample holds approximately 43,000 clones, approximately 94% seen once. Sequenced here: CD8+ T cells from peripheral blood mononuclear cells, sampled in the third trimester of pregnancy. The receptors come from a female donor with multiple sclerosis, enrolled in a pregnancy study. Both conserved end residues are part of each CDR3. The D gene is left open where the match is weak. Clone size appears in some rows only: once, few, many, or a class for an expanded clone.

clone size,D gene,J gene,V gene,CDR3 protein,CDR3 DNA
NA,TRBD1,TRBJ1-1,TRBV15,CATSWTGSEAFF,TGTGCCACCAGCTGGACAGGGTCTGAAGCTTTCTTT
NA,TRBD2,TRBJ2-3,TRBV6-1,CASSEAGAGPDTQYF,TGTGCCAGCAGTGAGGCGGGAGCGGGGCCGGATACGCAGTATTTT
NA,NA,TRBJ2-7,TRBV5-1,CASSVVRQSSYEQYF,TGCGCCAGCAGCGTTGTCAGGCAAAGCTCCTACGAGCAGTACTTC
NA,NA,TRBJ1-2,TRBV21-1,CASSKGGGVFYGGYTF,TGTGCCAGCAGCAAAGGAGGGGGTGTTTTTTACGGAGGCTACACCTTC
NA,NA,TRBJ1-1,TRBV6-6,CASSSGQRNTEAFF,TGTGCCAGCAGTTCCGGACAGAGGAACACTGAAGCTTTCTTT
NA,TRBD2,TRBJ2-1,TRBV6-1,CASTPKAGGYNEQFF,TGTGCCAGCACGCCGAAGGCGGGAGGGTACAATGAGCAGTTCTTC
NA,NA,TRBJ1-2,TRBV6-1,CASSSTGLDYGYTF,TGTGCCAGCAGTTCTACAGGATTGGACTATGGCTACACCTTC
NA,NA,TRBJ2-5,TRBV6-1,CASSPPHGVGTQYF,TGTGCCAGCAGCCCCCCACACGGGGTGGGGACCCAGTACTTC
NA,TRBD2,TRBJ2-7,TRBV28,CASSFGGGSYEQYF,TGTGCCAGCAGTTTCGGGGGGGGCTCCTACGAGCAGTACTTC
NA,NA,TRBJ1-1,TRBV11-2,CASSLGGYPEAFF,TGTGCCAGCAGCTTAGGAGGCTACCCTGAAGCTTTCTTT
NA,TRBD2,TRBJ2-7,TRBV4-1,CASSQDLREGSYEQYF,TGCGCCAGCAGCCAAGATTTGCGGGAGGGGTCCTACGAGCAGTACTTC
few,NA,TRBJ1-1,TRBV28,CASSLTPPRGYTEAFF,TGTGCCAGCAGCCTGACCCCCCCCAGGGGATACACTGAAGCTTTCTTT
once,TRBD2,TRBJ2-2,TRBV5-1,CASSLLAGLNTGELFF,TGCGCCAGCAGCTTGTTAGCGGGCTTGAACACCGGGGAGCTGTTTTTT
NA,NA,TRBJ1-5,TRBV1,CTSSQELEGTIFSNQPQHF,TGCACCAGCAGCCAAGAGCTAGAGGGGACAATCTTTAGCAATCAGCCCCAGCATTTT
once,NA,TRBJ1-1,TRBV21-1,CASSKGVRGRVEAFF,TGTGCCAGCAGCAAAGGGGTTCGGGGAAGGGTAGAGGCTTTCTTT
NA,TRBD1,TRBJ2-7,TRBV5-1,CASSLAGQSYEQYF,TGCGCCAGCAGCTTGGCGGGACAGTCCTACGAGCAGTACTTC